This is a list of T cell receptor beta chains from one sample in a study of metastatic and nonmetastatic thyroid tumors. TCRdb re-analyzed the PCR reads using MiXCR. The data contain around 19,000 clones, around a third of them singletons. Sequencing was carried out using blood. The receptors were gathered from a female donor with papillary thyroid cancer or a benign thyroid nodule (not recorded which). Some clones in this sample may be carry-over from other donors' samples. The CDR3 runs from the conserved cysteine through the conserved F or W. The D gene is left open where the match is weak. Clone size is given for some rows only: seen once, a few or many times, or a class if the clone is expanded.

NA | TRBJ2-5 | NA | TRBV5-1 | CASSFTGGASQETQYF | TGCGCCAGCAGTTTCACGGGGGGCGCTTCCCAAGAGACCCAGTACTTC
TRBD1 | TRBJ1-6 | medium-sized | TRBV28 | CASSLFTGQGGLPLHF | TGTGCCAGCAGTTTATTTACGGGACAGGGGGGTTTACCCCTCCACTTT
NA | TRBJ2-5 | many | TRBV20-1 | CSARSPKGETQYF | TGCAGTGCTAGAAGCCCAAAAGGAGAGACCCAGTACTTC
NA | TRBJ1-1 | NA | TRBV6-1 | CASSVEGTGTEAFF | TGTGCCAGCAGTGTAGAGGGAACCGGCACTGAAGCTTTCTTT
NA | TRBJ2-2 | medium-sized | TRBV5-1 | CASSLGGRHTTGELFF | TGCGCCAGCAGCTTGGGTGGGAGACACACCACTGGGGAGCTGTTTTTT
NA | TRBJ2-2 | NA | TRBV12-3/TRBV12-4 | CASRRTENTGELFF | TGTGCCAGCAGAAGGACAGAGAACACCGGGGAGCTGTTTTTT
NA | TRBJ1-2 | medium-sized | TRBV6-2/TRBV6-3 | CASSYSLGPNYGYTF | TGTGCCAGCAGTTACTCTTTGGGGCCTAACTATGGCTACACCTTC
NA | TRBJ1-4 | many | TRBV7-2 | CASSSLAHEKLFF | TGTGCCAGCAGCTCCCTGGCACATGAAAAACTGTTTTTT
NA | TRBJ1-6 | medium-sized | TRBV12-3/TRBV12-4 | CASSSSGNSPLHF | TGTGCCAGCAGTTCCTCGGGGAATTCACCCCTCCACTTT
NA | TRBJ1-5 | many | TRBV3-1 | CASSPGLYQPQHF | TGTGCCAGCAGCCCAGGGTTGTATCAGCCCCAGCATTTT
TRBD1 | TRBJ1-1 | once | TRBV5-1 | CASSLTGAKNTESFF | TGCGCCAGCAGCCTAACAGGGGCGAAGAACACTGAATCTTTCTTT
NA | TRBJ2-2 | medium-sized | TRBV6-1 | CASSEGQGHTGELFF | TGTGCCAGCAGTGAAGGCCAGGGGCACACCGGGGAGCTGTTTTTT
TRBD2 | TRBJ2-2 | many | TRBV3-1 | CASSPGLAGVGGELFF | TGTGCCAGCAGCCCAGGGCTAGCGGGAGTTGGCGGGGAGCTGTTTTTT